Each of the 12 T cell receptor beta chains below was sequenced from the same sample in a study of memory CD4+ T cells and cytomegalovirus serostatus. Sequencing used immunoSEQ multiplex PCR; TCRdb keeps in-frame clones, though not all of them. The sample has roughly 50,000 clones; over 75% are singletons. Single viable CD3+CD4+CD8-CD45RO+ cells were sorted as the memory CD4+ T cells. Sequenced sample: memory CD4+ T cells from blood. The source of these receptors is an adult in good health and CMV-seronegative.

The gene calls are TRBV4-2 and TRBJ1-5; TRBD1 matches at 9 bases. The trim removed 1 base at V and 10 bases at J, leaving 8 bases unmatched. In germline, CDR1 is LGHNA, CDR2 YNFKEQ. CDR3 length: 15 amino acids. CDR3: CASSQAGTGRGPQHF. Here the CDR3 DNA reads TGTGCCAGCAGCCAAGCAGGGACAGGGAGAGGACCCCAGCATTTT.

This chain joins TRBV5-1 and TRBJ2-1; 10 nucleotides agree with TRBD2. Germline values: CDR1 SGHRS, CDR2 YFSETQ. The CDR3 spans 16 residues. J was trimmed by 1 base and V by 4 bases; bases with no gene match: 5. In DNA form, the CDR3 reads TGCGCCAGCAGCCAAACTAGCGGGAATTCCTACAATGAGCAGTTCTTC. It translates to CASSQTSGNSYNEQFF.

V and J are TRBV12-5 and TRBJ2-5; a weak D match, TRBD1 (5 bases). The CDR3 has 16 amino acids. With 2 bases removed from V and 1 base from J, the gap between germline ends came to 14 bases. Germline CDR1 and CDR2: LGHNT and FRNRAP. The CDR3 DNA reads TGTGCTAGTGGTTTGCTTTCAGGGTTCCCCCAAGAGACCCAGTACTTC. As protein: CASGLLSGFPQETQYF. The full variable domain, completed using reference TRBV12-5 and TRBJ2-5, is DARVTQTPRHKVTEMGQEVTMRCQPILGHNTVFWYRQTMMQGLELLAYFRNRAPLDDSGMPKDRFSAEMPDATLATLKIQPSEPRDSAVYFCASGLLSGFPQETQYFGPGTRLLVL.

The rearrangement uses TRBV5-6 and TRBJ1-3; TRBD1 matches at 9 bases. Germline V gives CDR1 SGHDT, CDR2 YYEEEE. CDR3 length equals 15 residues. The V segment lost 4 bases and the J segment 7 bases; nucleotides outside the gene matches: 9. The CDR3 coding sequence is TGTGCCAGCAGCCAAGGGACAGGGCGTGGTAACACCATATATTTT. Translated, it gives CASSQGTGRGNTIYF.

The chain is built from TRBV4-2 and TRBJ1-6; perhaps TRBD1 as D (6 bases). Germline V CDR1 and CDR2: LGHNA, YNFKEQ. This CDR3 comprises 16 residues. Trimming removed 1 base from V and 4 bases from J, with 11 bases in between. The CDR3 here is CASSQGGRGYNSPLHF. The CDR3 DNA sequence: TGTGCCAGCAGCCAAGGGGGGCGGGGGTATAATTCACCCCTCCACTTT.

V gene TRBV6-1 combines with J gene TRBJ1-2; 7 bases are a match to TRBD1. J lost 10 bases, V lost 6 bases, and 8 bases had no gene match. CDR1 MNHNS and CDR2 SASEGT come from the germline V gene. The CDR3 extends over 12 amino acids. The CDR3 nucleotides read TGTGCCAGCAGCTCTGGACAGGCCTACTACACCTTC. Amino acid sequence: CASSSGQAYYTF.

The DNA for the CDR3 is TGTGCCAGCAGGCGGCAGGCGAACACTGAAGCTTTCTTT. Translated, it gives CASRRQANTEAFF. V gene TRBV6-5 combines with J gene TRBJ1-1; D gene uncertain. Trimming took 6 bases from V and 1 from J, leaving 9 bases between them. In germline, CDR1 is MNHEY, CDR2 SVGAGI. The CDR3 runs to 13 residues.

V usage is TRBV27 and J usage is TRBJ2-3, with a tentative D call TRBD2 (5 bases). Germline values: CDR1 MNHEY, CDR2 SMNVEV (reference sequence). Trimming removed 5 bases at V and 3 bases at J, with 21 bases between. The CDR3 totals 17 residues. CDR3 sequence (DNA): TGTGCCAGCAGTCTACGGGGTTGGCGGCCATTAACAGATACGCAGTATTTT. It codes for CASSLRGWRPLTDTQYF.

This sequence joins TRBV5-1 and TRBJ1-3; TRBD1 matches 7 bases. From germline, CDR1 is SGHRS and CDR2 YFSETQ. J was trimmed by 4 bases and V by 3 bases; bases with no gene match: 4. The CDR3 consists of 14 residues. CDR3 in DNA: TGCGCCAGCAGCTCGACAGGGTCCGGAAACACCATATATTTT. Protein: CASSSTGSGNTIYF.

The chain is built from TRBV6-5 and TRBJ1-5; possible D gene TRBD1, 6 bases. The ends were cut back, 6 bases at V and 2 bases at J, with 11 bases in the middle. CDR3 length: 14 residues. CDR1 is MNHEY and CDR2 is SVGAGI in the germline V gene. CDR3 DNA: TGTGCCAGCAGAATCTGGACAGGCAATCAGCCCCAGCATTTT. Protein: CASRIWTGNQPQHF.

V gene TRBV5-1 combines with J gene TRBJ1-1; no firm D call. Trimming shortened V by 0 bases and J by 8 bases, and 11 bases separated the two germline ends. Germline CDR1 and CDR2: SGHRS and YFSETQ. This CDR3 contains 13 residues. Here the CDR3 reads CASSLASGAEAFF. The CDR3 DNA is TGCGCCAGCAGCTTGGCCTCAGGAGCCGAAGCTTTCTTT.

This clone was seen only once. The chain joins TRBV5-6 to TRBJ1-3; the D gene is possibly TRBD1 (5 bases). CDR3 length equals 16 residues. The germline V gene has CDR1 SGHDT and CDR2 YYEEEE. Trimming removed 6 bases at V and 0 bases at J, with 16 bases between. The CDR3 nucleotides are TGTGCCAGCACCACCCTGGGGGAGAGCTCTGGAAACACCATATATTTT. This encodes CASTTLGESSGNTIYF. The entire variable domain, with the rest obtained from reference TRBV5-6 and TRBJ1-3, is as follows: DAGVTQSPTHLIKTRGQQVTLRCSPKSGHDTVSWYQQALGQGPQFIFQYYEEEERQRGNFPDRFSGHQFPNYSSELNVNALLLGDSALYLCASTTLGESSGNTIYFGEGSWLTVV.